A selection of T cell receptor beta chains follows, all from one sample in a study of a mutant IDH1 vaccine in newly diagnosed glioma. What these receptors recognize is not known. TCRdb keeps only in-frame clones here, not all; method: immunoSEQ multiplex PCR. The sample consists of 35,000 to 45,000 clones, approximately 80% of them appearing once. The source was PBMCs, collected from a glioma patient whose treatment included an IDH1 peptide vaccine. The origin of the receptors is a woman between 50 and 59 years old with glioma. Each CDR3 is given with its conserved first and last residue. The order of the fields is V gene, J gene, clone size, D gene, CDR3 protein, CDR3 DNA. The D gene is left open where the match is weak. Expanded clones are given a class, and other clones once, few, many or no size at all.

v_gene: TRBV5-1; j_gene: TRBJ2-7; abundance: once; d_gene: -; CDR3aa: CASSLMRGPYEQYF; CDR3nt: TGCGCCAGCAGCTTGATGAGGGGCCCATACGAGCAGTACTTC
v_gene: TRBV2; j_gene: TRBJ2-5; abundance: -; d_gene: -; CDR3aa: CASSEALPMGSVKETQYF; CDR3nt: TGTGCCAGCAGTGAAGCGCTTCCGATGGGATCGGTAAAAGAGACCCAGTACTTC
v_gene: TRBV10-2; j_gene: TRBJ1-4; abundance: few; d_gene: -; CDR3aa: CASSVGPQSVFF; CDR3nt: TGCGCCAGCAGTGTTGGACCTCAAAGTGTGTTTTTT
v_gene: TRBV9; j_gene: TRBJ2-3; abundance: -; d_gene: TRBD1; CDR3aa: CASSAPGQGPADTQYF; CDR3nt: TGTGCCAGCAGCGCGCCGGGACAGGGGCCCGCAGATACGCAGTATTTT
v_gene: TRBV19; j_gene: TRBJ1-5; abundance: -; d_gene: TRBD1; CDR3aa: CASSIRGPSNQPQHF; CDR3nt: TGTGCCAGTAGTATAAGGGGGCCGAGCAATCAGCCCCAGCATTTT
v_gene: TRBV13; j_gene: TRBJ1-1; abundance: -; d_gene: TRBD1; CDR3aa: CASSLTGAARTEAFF; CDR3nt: TGTGCCAGCAGCTTGACAGGGGCGGCTCGCACTGAAGCTTTCTTT
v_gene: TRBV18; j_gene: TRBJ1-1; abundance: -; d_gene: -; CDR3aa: CASSPPDRNTEAFF; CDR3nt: TGTGCCAGCTCACCACCCGACAGGAACACTGAAGCTTTCTTT
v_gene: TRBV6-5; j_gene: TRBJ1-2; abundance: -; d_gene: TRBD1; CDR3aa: CASSLGQGSYGYTF; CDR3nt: TGTGCCAGCAGTCTGGGACAGGGAAGTTATGGCTACACCTTC
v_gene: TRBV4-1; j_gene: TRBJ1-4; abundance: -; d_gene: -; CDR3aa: CASSQLFATNEKLFF; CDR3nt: TGCGCCAGCAGCCAACTATTTGCAACTAATGAAAAACTGTTTTTT
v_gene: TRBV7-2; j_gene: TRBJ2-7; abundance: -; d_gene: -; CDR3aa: CASSPSGLFYEQYF; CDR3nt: TGTGCCAGCAGCCCTTCAGGGCTATTTTACGAGCAGTACTTC
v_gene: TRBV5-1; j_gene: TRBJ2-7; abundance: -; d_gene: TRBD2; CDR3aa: CASEVGIGGGAGEQYF; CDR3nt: TGCGCCAGCGAAGTGGGGATTGGCGGGGGGGCGGGCGAGCAGTACTTC
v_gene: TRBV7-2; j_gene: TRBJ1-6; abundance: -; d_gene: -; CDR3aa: CASTSNSPLHF; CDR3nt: TGTGCCAGCACCTCAAATTCACCCCTCCACTTT
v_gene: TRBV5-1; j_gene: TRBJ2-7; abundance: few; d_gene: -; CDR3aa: CASSFTGPNEQYF; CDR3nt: TGCGCCAGCAGCTTCACAGGCCCTAACGAGCAGTACTTC
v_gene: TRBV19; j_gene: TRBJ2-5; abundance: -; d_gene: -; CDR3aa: CASSKGYGVGLETQYF; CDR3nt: TGTGCCAGTAGTAAGGGGTATGGGGTGGGCTTGGAGACCCAGTACTTC
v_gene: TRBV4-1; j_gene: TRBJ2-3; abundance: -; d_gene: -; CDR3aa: CASSPRGTTDTQYF; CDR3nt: TGCGCCAGCAGCCCTCGGGGAACCACAGATACGCAGTATTTT
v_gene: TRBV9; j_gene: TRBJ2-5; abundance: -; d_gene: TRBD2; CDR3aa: CASSLTGTSGEETQYF; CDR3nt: TGTGCCAGCAGCCTCACCGGGACTAGCGGGGAAGAGACCCAGTACTTC
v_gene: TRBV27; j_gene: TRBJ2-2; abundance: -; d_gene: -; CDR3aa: CASSSGLGELFF; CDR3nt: TGTGCCAGCAGTTCAGGGCTCGGGGAGCTGTTTTTT
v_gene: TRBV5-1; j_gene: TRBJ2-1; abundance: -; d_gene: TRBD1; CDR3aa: CASSFVGTGYSRGSYNEQFF; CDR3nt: TGCGCCAGCAGCTTCGTCGGGACAGGGTACTCCAGGGGCTCCTACAATGAGCAGTTCTTC
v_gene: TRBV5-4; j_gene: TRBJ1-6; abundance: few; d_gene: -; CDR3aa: CASSLEPGNNSPLHF; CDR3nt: TGTGCCAGCAGCTTGGAGCCGGGGAATAATTCACCCCTCCACTTT
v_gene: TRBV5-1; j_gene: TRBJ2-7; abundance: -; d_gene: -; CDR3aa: CASSLGDGSYEQYF; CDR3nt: TGCGCCAGCAGCTTGGGTGATGGGTCCTACGAGCAGTACTTC
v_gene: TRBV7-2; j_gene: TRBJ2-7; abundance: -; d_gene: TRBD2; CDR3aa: CASSLVGSGGGLRNEQYF; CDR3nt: TGTGCCAGCAGCTTAGTAGGTAGCGGCGGGGGGCTAAGGAACGAGCAGTACTTC
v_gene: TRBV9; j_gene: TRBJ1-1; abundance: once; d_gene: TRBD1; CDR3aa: CASSGDRVTEAFF; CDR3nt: TGTGCCAGCAGCGGGGACAGGGTAACTGAAGCTTTCTTT
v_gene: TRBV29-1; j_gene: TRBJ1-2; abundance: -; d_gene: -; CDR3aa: CSVGHYGYTF; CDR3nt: TGCAGCGTTGGGCACTATGGCTACACCTTC
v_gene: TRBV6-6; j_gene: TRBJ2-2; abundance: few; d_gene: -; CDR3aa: CASSAGERNTGELFF; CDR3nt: TGTGCCAGCAGTGCGGGCGAAAGGAACACCGGGGAGCTGTTTTTT
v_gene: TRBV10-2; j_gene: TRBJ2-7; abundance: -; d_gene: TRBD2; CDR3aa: CASGLAGGSGEQYF; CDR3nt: TGCGCCAGCGGACTAGCGGGGGGGTCGGGCGAGCAGTACTTC
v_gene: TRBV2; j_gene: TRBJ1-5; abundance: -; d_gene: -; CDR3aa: CASSDRQVNQPQHF; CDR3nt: TGTGCCAGCAGTGACCGGCAGGTCAATCAGCCCCAGCATTTT
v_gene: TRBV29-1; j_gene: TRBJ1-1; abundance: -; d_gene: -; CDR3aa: CSGSTEINTEAFF; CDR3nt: TGCAGCGGATCGACGGAAATCAACACTGAAGCTTTCTTT
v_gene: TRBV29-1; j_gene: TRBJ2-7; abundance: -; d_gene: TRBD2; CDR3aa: CSVPGGPSEQYF; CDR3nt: TGCAGCGTCCCGGGGGGGCCTTCCGAGCAGTACTTC
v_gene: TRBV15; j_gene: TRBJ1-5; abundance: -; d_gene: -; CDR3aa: CATSRAPGSNQPQHF; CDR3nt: TGTGCCACCAGCAGAGCCCCTGGCAGTAATCAGCCCCAGCATTTT
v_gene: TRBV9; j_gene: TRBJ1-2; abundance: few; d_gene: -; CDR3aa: CASSVGGASSHNYGYTF; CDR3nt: TGTGCCAGCAGCGTAGGTGGGGCCTCATCTCATAACTATGGCTACACCTTC
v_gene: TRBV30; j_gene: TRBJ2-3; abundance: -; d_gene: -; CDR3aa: CAWHQFTDTQYF; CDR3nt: TGTGCCTGGCACCAGTTTACCGATACGCAGTATTTT
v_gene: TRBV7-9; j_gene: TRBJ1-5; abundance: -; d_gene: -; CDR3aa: CASSLLGASNQPQHF; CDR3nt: TGTGCCAGCAGCTTACTGGGGGCGAGCAATCAGCCCCAGCATTTT
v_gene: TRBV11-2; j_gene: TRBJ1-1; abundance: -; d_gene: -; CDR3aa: CASSPRGGNRFPEAFF; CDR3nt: TGTGCCAGCAGCCCCCGGGGGGGAAACAGGTTCCCCGAAGCTTTCTTT
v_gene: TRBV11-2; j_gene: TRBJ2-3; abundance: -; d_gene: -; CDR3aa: CASSRRDLTDTQYF; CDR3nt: TGTGCCAGCAGTCGTCGGGACCTAACAGATACGCAGTATTTT
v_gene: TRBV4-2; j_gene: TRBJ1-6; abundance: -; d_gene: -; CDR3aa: CASSPGQDYNSPLHF; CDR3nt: TGTGCCAGCAGCCCGGGACAAGACTATAATTCACCCCTCCACTTT
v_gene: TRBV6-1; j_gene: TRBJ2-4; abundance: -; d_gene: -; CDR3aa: CASSGGDSWVLAKNIQYF; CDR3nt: TGTGCCAGCAGTGGCGGGGACAGTTGGGTGCTGGCCAAAAACATTCAGTACTTC
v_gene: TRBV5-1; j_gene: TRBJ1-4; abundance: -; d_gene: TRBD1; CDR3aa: CASSTDRNNEKLFF; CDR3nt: TGCGCCAGCAGTACGGACAGGAATAATGAAAAACTGTTTTTT
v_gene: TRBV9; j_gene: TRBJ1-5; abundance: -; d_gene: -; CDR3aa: CASSVGTSENQPQHF; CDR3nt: TGTGCCAGCAGCGTGGGGACATCCGAGAATCAGCCCCAGCATTTT
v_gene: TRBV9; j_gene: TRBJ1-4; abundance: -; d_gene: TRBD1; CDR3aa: CASSVAGTGNEKLFF; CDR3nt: TGTGCCAGCAGCGTAGCAGGGACAGGGAACGAAAAACTGTTTTTT
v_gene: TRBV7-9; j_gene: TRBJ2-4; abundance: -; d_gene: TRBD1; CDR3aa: CASSSRGINIQYF; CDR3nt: TGTGCCAGCAGCTCCAGGGGGATTAACATTCAGTACTTC
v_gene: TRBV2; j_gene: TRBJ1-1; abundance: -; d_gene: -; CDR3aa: CASGGEYTEAFF; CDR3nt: TGTGCCAGCGGGGGAGAGTACACTGAAGCTTTCTTT
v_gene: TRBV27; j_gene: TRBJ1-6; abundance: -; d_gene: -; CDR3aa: CASSPDMGSSPLHF; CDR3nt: TGTGCCAGCAGTCCCGACATGGGTTCTTCACCCCTCCACTTT
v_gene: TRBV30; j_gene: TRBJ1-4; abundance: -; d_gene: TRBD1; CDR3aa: CAPRGTVVNEKLFF; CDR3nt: TGTGCCCCCCGAGGGACAGTGGTTAATGAAAAACTGTTTTTT
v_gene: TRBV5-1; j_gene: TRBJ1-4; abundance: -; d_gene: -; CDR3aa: CASSPQGRVDEKLFF; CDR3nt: TGCGCCAGCAGCCCCCAGGGCAGGGTGGATGAAAAACTGTTTTTT
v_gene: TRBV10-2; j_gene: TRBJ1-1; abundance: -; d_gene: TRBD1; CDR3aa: CASSEQGAAEAFF; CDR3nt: TGCGCCAGCAGTGAACAGGGGGCCGCTGAAGCTTTCTTT
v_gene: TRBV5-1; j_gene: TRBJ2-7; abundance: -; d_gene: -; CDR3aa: CASSLNYEQYF; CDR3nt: TGCGCCAGCAGCCTTAACTACGAGCAGTACTTC
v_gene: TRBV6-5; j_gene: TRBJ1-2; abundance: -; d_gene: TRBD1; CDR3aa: CASSPGQGRYGYTF; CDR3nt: TGTGCCAGCAGCCCGGGACAGGGCCGTTATGGCTACACCTTC
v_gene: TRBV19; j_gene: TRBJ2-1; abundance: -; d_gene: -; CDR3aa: CATLLYNEQFF; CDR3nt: TGTGCCACCCTGTTGTACAATGAGCAGTTCTTC
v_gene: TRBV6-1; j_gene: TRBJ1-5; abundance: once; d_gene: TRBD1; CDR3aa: CASGTDPNQPQHF; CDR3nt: TGTGCCAGCGGGACAGATCCCAATCAGCCCCAGCATTTT
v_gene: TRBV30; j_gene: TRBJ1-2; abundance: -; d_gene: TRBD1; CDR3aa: CAWSTGTGVAGYTF; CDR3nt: TGTGCCTGGTCAACCGGGACAGGGGTCGCTGGCTACACCTTC
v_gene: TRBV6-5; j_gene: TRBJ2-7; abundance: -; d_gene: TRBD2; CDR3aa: CASSRGLGGYEQYF; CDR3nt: TGTGCCAGCAGTAGGGGACTAGGAGGCTACGAGCAGTACTTC
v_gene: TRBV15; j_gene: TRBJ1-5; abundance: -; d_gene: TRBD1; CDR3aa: CATSRRTGVNQPQHF; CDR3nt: TGTGCCACCAGCAGAAGGACAGGGGTAAACCAGCCCCAGCATTTT
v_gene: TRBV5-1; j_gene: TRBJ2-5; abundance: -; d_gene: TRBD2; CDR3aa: CASSLVVGGAAETQYF; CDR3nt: TGCGCCAGCAGCTTGGTAGTCGGGGGGGCCGCGGAGACCCAGTACTTC
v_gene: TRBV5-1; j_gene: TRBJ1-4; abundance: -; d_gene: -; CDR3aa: CASSLGRGANEKLFF; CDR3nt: TGCGCCAGCAGCTTGGGGCGGGGTGCTAATGAAAAACTGTTTTTT
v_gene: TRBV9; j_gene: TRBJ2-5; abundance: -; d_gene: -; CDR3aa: CASSVLASQETQYF; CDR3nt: TGTGCCAGCAGCGTACTGGCTTCACAAGAGACCCAGTACTTC
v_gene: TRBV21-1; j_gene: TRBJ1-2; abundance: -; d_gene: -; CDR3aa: CASSWGGAAGGYTF; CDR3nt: TGTGCCAGCAGCTGGGGGGGGGCAGCTGGTGGCTACACCTTC
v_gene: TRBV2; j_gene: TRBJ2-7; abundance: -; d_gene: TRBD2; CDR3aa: CASRLAGLEQYF; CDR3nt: TGTGCCAGCAGGCTAGCGGGTCTAGAGCAGTACTTC
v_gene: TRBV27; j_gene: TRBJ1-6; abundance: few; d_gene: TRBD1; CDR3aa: CASSPRDSSYNSPLHF; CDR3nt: TGTGCCAGCAGTCCCCGGGACAGCTCCTATAATTCACCCCTCCACTTT